This TCR beta chain was identified in a study of T cell responses to AZD1222 COVID-19 vaccine. Study-level results: With two AZD1222 doses given, Spike-specific TCR breadth and depth both rose. Seropositive AZD1222 recipients at baseline numbered only 5 or 6. The repertoires were collected only after the peak T cell response.

Looked up from germline, CDR1 is LNHDA and CDR2 is SQIVND (reference sequence). After removal of 10 bases from V and 4 bases from J, the junction contained 7 bases not matched to a gene. There are 13 residues in the CDR3. Remarks on this clone: Its antigen remains unknown.

TCRdb keeps only in-frame clones here, not all; method: immunoSEQ multiplex PCR. The sample shows some 120,000 clones, roughly 84% of them seen only once. This TCR was sampled from an adult in good health. The sequences come from peripheral blood, collected on day 0 of AZD1222 vaccination. This sequence joins TRBV19 and TRBJ2-7; TRBD2 aligns across 10 bases. CDR3 sequence (DNA): TGTGCCACAAGCCCAGCGGGGGGGTACGAGCAGTACTTC. Its translation: CATSPAGGYEQYF.